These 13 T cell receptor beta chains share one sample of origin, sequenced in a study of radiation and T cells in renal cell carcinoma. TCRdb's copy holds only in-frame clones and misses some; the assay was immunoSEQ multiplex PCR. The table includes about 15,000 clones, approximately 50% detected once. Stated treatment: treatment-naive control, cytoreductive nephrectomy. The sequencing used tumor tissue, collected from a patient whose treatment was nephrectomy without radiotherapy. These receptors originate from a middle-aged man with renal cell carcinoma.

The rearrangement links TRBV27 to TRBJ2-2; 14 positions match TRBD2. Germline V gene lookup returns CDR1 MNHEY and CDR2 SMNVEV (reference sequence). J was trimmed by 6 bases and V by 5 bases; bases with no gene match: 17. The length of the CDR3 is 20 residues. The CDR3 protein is CASSPHQKPGLAGVSGELFF. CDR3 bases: TGTGCCAGCAGTCCTCACCAGAAACCGGGACTAGCGGGAGTATCCGGGGAGCTGTTTTTT.

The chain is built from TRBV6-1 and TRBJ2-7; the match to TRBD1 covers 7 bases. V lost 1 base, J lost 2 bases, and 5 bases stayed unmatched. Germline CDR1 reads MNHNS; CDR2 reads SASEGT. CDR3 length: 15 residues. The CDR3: CASSEGGDRPYEQYF. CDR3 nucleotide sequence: TGTGCCAGCAGTGAAGGAGGGGACAGACCCTACGAGCAGTACTTC.

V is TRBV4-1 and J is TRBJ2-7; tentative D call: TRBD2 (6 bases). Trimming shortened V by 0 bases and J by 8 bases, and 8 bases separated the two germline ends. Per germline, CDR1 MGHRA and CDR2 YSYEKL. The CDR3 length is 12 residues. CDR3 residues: CASSQEGGKQYF. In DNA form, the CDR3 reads TGCGCCAGCAGCCAAGAGGGGGGTAAGCAGTACTTC.

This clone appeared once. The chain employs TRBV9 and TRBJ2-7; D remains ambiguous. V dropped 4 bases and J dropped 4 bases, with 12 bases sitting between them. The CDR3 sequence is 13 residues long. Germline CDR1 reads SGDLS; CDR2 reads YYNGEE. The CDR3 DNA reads TGTGCCAGCAGCCCCCGACCGGATTACGAGCAGTACTTC. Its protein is CASSPRPDYEQYF.

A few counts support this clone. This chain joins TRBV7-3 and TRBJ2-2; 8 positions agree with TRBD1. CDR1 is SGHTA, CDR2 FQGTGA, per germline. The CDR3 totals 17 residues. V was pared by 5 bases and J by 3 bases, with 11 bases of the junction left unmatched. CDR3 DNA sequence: TGTGCCAGCAGCCCCCTGGGCGACAGGGGCGACACCGGGGAGCTGTTTTTT. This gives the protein CASSPLGDRGDTGELFF.

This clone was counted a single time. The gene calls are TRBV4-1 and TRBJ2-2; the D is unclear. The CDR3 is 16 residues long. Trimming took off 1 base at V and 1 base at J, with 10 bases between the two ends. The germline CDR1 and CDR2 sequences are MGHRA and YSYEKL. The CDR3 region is CASSQAVFQNTGELFF. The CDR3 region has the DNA TGCGCCAGCAGCCAAGCAGTTTTCCAGAACACCGGGGAGCTGTTTTTT.

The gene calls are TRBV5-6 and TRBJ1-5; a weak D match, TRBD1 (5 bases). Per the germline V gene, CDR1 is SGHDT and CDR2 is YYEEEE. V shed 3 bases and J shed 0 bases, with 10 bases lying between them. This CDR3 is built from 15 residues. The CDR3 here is CASSSQVYSNQPQHF. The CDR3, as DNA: TGTGCCAGCAGCTCACAGGTTTATAGCAATCAGCCCCAGCATTTT.

This CDR3 is CASSLAGFENEQFF. CDR3 in DNA: TGCGCCAGCAGCTTGGCAGGGTTTGAAAATGAGCAGTTCTTC. This chain joins TRBV5-1 and TRBJ2-1; D is possibly TRBD1 (5 bases). Germline CDR1 reads SGHRS; CDR2 reads YFSETQ. The CDR3 is 14 residues long. V was clipped by 0 bases and J by 7 bases, with 11 bases between them.

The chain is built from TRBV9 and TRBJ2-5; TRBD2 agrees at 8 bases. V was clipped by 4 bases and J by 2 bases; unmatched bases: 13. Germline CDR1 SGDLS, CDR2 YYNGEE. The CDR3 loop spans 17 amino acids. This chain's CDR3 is CASSPSGGLGGQETQYF. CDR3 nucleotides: TGTGCCAGCAGCCCCAGCGGGGGACTAGGGGGACAAGAGACCCAGTACTTC.

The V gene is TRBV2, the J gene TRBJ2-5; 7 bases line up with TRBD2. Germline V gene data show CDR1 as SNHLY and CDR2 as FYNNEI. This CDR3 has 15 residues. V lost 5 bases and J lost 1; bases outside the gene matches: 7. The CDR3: CASSTGEGSQETQYF. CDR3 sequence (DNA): TGTGCCAGCAGTACGGGGGAGGGGAGCCAAGAGACCCAGTACTTC.

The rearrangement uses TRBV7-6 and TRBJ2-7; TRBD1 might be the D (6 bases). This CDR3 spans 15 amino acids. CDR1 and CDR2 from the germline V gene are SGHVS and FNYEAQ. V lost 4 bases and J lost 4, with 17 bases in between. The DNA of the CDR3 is TGTGCCAGCAGCTGGGGTGAGACAGGCCGTTACGAGCAGTACTTC. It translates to CASSWGETGRYEQYF.

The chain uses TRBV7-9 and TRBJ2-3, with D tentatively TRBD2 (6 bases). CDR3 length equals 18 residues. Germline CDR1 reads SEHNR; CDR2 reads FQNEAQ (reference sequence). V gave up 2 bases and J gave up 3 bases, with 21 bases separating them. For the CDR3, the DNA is TGTGCCAGCAGCTTATATCCGCGGGGCGGGATTCAAACAGATACGCAGTATTTT. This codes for CASSLYPRGGIQTDTQYF.

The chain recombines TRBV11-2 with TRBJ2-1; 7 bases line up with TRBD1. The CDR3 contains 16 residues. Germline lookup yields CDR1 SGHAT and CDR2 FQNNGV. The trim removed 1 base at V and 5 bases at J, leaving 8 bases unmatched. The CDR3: CASSLVGDSLDNEQFF. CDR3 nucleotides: TGTGCCAGCAGCTTAGTTGGGGACAGTCTTGACAATGAGCAGTTCTTC.